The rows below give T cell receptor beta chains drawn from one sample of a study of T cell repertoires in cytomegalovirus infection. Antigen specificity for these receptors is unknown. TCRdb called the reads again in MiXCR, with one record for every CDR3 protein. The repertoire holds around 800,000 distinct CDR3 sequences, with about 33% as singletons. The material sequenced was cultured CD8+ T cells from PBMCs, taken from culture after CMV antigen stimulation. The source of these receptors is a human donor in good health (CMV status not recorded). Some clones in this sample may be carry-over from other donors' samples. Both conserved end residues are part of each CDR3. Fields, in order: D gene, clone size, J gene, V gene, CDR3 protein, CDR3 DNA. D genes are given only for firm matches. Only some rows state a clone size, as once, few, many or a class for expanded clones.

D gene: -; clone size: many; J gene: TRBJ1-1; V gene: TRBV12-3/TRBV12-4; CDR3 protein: CASSHSRLNTEAFF; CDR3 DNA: TGTGCCAGCAGTCACTCGAGATTGAACACTGAAGCTTTCTTT
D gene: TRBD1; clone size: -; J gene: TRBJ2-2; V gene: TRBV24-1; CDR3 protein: CATSESTGGRNTGELFF; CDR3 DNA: TGTGCCACCAGTGAGAGTACAGGGGGCCGAAACACCGGGGAGCTGTTTTTT
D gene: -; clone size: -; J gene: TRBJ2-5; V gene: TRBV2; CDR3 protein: CASSDRQGGETQYF; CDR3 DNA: TGTGCCAGCAGTGACCGGCAGGGCGGAGAGACCCAGTACTTC
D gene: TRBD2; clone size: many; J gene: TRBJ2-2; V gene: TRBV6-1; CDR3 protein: CASSETRILAGGRNTGELFF; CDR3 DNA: TGTGCCAGCAGTGAAACTCGTATACTAGCGGGGGGGCGGAACACCGGGGAGCTGTTTTTT
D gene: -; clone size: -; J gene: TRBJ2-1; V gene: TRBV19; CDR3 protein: CASSIAGIPYNEQFF; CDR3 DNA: TGTGCCAGTAGTATAGCAGGGATCCCCTACAATGAGCAGTTCTTC
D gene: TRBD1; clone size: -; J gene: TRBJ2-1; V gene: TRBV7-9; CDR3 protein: CASSLRGQTGYNEQFF; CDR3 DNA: TGTGCCAGCAGCTTAAGAGGGCAGACAGGGTACAATGAGCAGTTCTTC
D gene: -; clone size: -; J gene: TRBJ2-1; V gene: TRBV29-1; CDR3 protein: CSVVTHSPNEQFF; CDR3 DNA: TGCAGCGTTGTGACGCACTCCCCCAATGAGCAGTTCTTC
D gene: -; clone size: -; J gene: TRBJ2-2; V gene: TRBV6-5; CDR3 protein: CASSYSISGSNTGELFF; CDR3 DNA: TGTGCCAGCAGTTACTCGATCTCTGGTTCGAACACCGGGGAGCTGTTTTTT
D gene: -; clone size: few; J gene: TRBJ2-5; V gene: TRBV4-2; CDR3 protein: CASSIETLETQYF; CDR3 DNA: TGTGCCAGCAGCATAGAAACCCTAGAGACCCAGTACTTC
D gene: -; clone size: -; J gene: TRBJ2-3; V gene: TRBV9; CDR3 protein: CASSEQNTDTQYF; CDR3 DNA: TGTGCCAGCAGCGAGCAGAACACAGATACGCAGTATTTT
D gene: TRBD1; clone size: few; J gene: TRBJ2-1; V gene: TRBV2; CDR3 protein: CARGQGAGNEQFF; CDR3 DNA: TGTGCCAGGGGACAGGGGGCTGGCAATGAGCAGTTCTTC
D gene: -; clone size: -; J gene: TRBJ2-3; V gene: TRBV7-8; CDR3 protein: CASSLDEGSVQYF; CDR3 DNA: TGTGCCAGCAGCTTAGATGAGGGTTCTGTGCAGTATTTT
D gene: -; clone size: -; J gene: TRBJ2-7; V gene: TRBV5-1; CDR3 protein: CASSPTQGRSSYEQYF; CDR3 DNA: TGCGCCAGCAGCCCTACTCAGGGGAGAAGCTCCTACGAGCAGTACTTC
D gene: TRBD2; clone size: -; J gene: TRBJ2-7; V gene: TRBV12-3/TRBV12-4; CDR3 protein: CASSPTSGEQYF; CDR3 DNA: TGTGCCAGCAGTCCAACTAGCGGCGAGCAGTACTTC
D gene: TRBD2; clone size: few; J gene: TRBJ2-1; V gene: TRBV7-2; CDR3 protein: CASSLVGGGVLYNEQFF; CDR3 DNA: TGTGCCAGCAGCTTAGTAGGCGGGGGGGTCCTTTACAATGAGCAGTTCTTC
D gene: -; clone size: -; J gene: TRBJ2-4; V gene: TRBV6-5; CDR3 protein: CASSSPDLYKNIQYF; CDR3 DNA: TGTGCCAGCAGTTCCCCCGACCTATACAAAAACATTCAGTACTTC
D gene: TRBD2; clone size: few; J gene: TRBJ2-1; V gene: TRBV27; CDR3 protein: CASTPSSGGPSTNEQFF; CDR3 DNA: TGTGCCAGCACCCCCTCCAGCGGGGGGCCAAGCACCAATGAGCAGTTCTTC
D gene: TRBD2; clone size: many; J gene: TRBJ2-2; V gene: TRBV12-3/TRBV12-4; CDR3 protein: CASSFGLLAGLNTGELFF; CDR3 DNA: TGTGCCAGCAGTTTCGGATTACTAGCGGGATTGAACACCGGGGAGCTGTTTTTT